This TCR beta chain was sequenced in a study of T cell responses to AZD1222 COVID-19 vaccine (dated by TCRdb to 2020 to 2022). For the study in its entirety: AZD1222 recipients with second doses at about 4 weeks or about 12 weeks were pooled, because spike-specific TCR depth and breadth did not differ between schedules. A total of around 240 trial participants underwent TCR sequencing, of whom under 220 had received two doses of AZD1222 and 26 had received two doses of the MenACWY control vaccine. Trial participants were enrolled into age subgroups of 18-55, 56-69 and 70-plus years, which contained roughly 140, 27 and 60 TCR-sequenced participants, respectively. The full study reports these points: CD4 TCRs associated with the vaccine covered the entire spike protein, and the dominant responses were in regions 160-218 and 743-854. Reportedly, almost half of the unique spike-specific TCRs recognized epitopes lying outside the regions that are mutated in the B.1.351 and B.1.1.7 variants. No day 14 peak-response samples were available, so repertoires were characterized only after the peak T cell response. Participants were mostly white British and included more females than males, and it was suggested by the authors that clonal diversity may have been underestimated. The 56-69-year group was small, and its depth increase did not reach significance, likely because of low power. A significant rise in spike-specific TCR breadth and depth was observed after two AZD1222 doses relative to day 0 and relative to MenACWY recipients. Conclusions about previously exposed vaccinees were limited because only a handful of AZD1222 recipients were SARS-CoV-2 seropositive at baseline.

The CDR3 regions of human TCRbeta chains were analyzed by immunosequencing. Concerning the study's data processing: TCRs in the repertoires were compared against a reference library of SARS-CoV-2-specific TCRs that had been generated with the MIRA antigen-specificity platform. Breadth was defined as the fraction of unique TCRs that were SARS-CoV-2-associated. Depth was defined as the fraction of total T cells that were SARS-CoV-2-associated. Using the MIRA data, each spike-specific TCR was mapped to the spike region that the TCR reacts to and placed in a CD4 or CD8 class. Log10-transformed breadth and depth values were compared by one-way ANOVA with Sidak's multiple comparisons tests. What TCRdb holds here is the immuneACCESS table cut down to in-frame rearrangements. Part of the clones is not present; checked against another copy, under half of the missing clones reflect an unresolved V gene, and the others are unexplained. The DNA gave D and trimming, while V, J and clone size come from that table. The sample data list 60,000 to 65,000 clones, and around 83% of these were observed just once. The ten top clones hold 6.5% to 8% of the sample.

Looking up the germline V gene yields CDR1 SGHTS and CDR2 YDEGEE. Spanning cysteine to phenylalanine, the CDR3 consists of 14 amino acids. The sequence is cut down to CDR3 DNA, 42 bases in frame from base 1. V is clipped by 5 bases and J by 4 bases, and the sequence between their germline boundaries is 15 bases long. In the paper's terms, the time point label means: baseline before first vaccination. The vaccinee samples were drawn from two UK trials, COV001 and COV002, one of which was a single-blind randomized controlled phase 2/3 trial testing AZD1222 (ChAdOx1 nCoV-19) in healthy adults. Trial participant PBMC samples were collected at day 0 and day 28 after the second dose for TCRbeta chain sequencing. Details on this clone: Its antigen is not yet known. Per-base qualities were not stored, and no clone one base away is much larger.

The input for sequencing was peripheral blood, taken on day 0 of AZD1222 vaccination. The V and J segments used are TRBV5-8 and TRBJ1-1; no D gene is confidently identified. The sequence came from an adult in good health. CDR3 reads: CASRSLYGGTEAFF. The nucleotide sequence is TGTGCCAGCAGGTCCCTGTACGGCGGCACTGAAGCTTTCTTT.